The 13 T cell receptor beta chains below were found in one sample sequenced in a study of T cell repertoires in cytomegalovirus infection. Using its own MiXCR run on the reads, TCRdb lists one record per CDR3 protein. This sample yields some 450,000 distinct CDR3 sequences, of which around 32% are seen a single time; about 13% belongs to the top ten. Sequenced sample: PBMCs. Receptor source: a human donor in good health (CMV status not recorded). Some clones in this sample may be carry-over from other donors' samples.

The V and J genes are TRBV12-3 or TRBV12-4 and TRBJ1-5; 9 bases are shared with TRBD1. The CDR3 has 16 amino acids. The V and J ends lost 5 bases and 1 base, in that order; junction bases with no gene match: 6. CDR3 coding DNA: TGTGCCAGCAGTCCGATGGACAGGGGAAGCAATCAGCCCCAGCATTTT. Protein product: CASSPMDRGSNQPQHF.

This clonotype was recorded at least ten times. The CDR3 DNA reads as TGTGCCAGCAGCTTAGCGGGGGGATATGAGACCCAGTACTTC. This codes for CASSLAGGYETQYF. The chain links TRBV7-2 to TRBJ2-5; D perhaps matches TRBD2 (6 bases). Trimming pared 0 bases from V and 5 bases from J, leaving 10 bases between. The CDR3 is 14 residues long. The germline V gene has CDR1 SGHTA and CDR2 FQGNSA.

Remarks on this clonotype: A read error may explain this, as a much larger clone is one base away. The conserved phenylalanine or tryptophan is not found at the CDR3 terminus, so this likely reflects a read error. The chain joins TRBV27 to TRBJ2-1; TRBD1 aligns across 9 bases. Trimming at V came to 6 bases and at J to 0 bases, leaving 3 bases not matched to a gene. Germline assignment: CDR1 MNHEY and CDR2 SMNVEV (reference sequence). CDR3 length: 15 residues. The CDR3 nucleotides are TGTGCCAGCAGGCAGACAGGGGGCTCCTACAATGAGCAGTTCTTA. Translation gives CASRQTGGSYNEQFL.

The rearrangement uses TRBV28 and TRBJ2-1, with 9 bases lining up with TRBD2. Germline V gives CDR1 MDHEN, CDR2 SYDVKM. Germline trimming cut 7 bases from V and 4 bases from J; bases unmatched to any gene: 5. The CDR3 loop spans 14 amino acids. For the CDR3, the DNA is TGTGCCAGCAAGTTAGCGGGGGCGTACAATGAGCAGTTCTTC. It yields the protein CASKLAGAYNEQFF.

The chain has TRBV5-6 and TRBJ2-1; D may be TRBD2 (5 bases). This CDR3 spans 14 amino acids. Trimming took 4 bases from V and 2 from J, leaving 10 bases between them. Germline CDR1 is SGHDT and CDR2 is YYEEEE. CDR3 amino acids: CASSPPGTYNEQFF. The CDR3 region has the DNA TGTGCCAGCAGCCCGCCGGGGACCTACAATGAGCAGTTCTTC.

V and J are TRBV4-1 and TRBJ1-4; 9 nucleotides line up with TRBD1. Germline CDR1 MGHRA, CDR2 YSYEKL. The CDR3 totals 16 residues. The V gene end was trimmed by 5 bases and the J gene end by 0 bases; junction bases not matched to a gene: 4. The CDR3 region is CASSDRDRATNEKLFF. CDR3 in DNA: TGCGCCAGCAGCGACCGGGACAGGGCAACTAATGAAAAACTGTTTTTT.

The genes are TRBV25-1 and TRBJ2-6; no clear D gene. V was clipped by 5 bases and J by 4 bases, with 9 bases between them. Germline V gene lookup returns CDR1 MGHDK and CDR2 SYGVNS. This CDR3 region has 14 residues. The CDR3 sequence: CASSHSTGANVLTF. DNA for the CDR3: TGTGCCAGCAGTCATAGTACCGGGGCCAACGTCCTGACTTTC.

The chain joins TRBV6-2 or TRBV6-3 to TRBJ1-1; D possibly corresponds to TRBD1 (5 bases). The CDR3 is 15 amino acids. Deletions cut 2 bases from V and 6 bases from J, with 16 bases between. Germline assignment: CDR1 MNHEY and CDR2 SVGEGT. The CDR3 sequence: CASSYTTGTRAEAFF. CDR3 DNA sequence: TGTGCCAGCAGTTACACCACCGGGACGAGGGCTGAAGCTTTCTTT.

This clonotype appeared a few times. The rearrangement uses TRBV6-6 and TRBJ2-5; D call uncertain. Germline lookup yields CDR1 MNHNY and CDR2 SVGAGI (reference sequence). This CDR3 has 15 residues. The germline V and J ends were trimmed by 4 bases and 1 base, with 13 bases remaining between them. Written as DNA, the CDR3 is TGTGCCAGCAGTTCTAACCACCCTTCCCAAGAGACCCAGTACTTC. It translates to CASSSNHPSQETQYF.

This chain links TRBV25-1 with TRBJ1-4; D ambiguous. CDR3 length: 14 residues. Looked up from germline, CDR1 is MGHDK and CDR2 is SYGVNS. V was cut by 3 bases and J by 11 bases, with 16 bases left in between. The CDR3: CASSDGVKADKLFF. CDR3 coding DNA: TGTGCCAGCAGTGATGGGGTGAAAGCGGACAAACTGTTTTTT.

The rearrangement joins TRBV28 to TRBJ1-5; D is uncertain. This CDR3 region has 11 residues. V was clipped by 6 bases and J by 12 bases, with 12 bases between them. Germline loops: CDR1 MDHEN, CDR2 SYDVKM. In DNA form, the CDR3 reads TGTGCCAGCAGCCCTGGGCTATACCAGCATTTT. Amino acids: CASSPGLYQHF.

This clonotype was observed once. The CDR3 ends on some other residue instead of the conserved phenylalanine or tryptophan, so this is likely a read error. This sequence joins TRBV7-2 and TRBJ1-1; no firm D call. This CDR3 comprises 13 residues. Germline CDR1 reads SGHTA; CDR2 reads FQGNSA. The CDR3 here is CARSLARNTEAFL. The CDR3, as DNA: TGTGCACGCAGCTTAGCCAGGAACACTGAAGCTTTCTTG.

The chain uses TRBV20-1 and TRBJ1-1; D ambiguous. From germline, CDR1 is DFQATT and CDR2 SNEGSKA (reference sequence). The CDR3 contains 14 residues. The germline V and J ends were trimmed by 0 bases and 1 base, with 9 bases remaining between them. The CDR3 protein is CSARDGSPNTEAFF. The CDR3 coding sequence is TGCAGTGCTAGAGACGGAAGCCCGAACACTGAAGCTTTCTTT.